This T cell receptor beta chain was captured in a study of CD8 T cells in Susac syndrome. Negative isolation was used for CD8+ and CD4+ T cells and FACS enrichment for TEMRA cells. Notes on this clonotype: It is unclear where the CDR3 begins or ends on the DNA, so no DNA is shown, and the CDR3 is as TCRdb lists it.

Germline V lookup: CDR1 DFQATT, CDR2 SNEGSKA (reference sequence). The CDR3 is 12 residues long, counting both termini. Reverse transcription of roughly 0.45 to 1 ug RNA was performed with random hexamers. TCRdb used MiXCR to reprocess the immunoSEQ multiplex PCR reads, holding one entry per CDR3 protein. The top ten hold around 0.4% of the sample, which has under 110,000 distinct CDR3 sequences, roughly 95% seen once. The chain employs TRBV20-1 and TRBJ1-1; the table calls TRBD1, which could not be checked here. The receptor was derived from a human donor with Susac syndrome. The sample was CD8+ T cells from PBMCs. CDR3 amino acids: CSAPWGGGSTFF.